The present T cell receptor (beta chain) was sequenced within a study of memory CD4+ T cells and cytomegalovirus serostatus. On the study more broadly: Of the healthy Belgian adults, 9 were CMV seropositive and about two dozen seronegative. Study-wide results and limits: A US-trained random forest predicted CMV serostatus with median AUC 0.91. Of around 160 reported CMV TCRbeta sequences, under 70 were found in memory CD4+ repertoires.

The sort gate was single viable CD3+CD4+CD8-CD45RO+ cells for memory CD4+ T cells. After thawing, CD4+ T cells were positively selected. The table came from immunoSEQ multiplex PCR; TCRdb's copy has only in-frame clones and leaves some out. The sample yields about 60,000 clones, around 81% seen once. As regards this clone: The antigen is undetermined.

Trimming took off 4 bases at V and 3 bases at J, with 8 bases between the two ends. Germline CDR1 and CDR2: SGHRS and YFSETQ. This CDR3 spans 13 amino acids. The clonotype originates from an adult in good health and CMV-seronegative. Some clones in this sample may be carry-over from other donors' samples. The sequenced material came from memory CD4+ T cells from blood. The chain is built from TRBV5-1 and TRBJ2-1; D possibly uses TRBD1 or TRBD2 (5 bases each). This chain's CDR3 is CASSRGDYNEQFF. CDR3 in DNA: TGCGCCAGCAGCCGAGGGGACTACAATGAGCAGTTCTTC.